This T cell receptor beta chain was identified in a study of response to subunit inactivated influenza vaccine. TCRdb processed the RT-PCR reads anew with MiXCR; each CDR3 protein has one entry. There are approximately 730,000 distinct CDR3 sequences in the sample; around 14% occur only once, and 6.5% to 8.5% lies in the top ten. In its sample, this clonotype was seen many times. Its antigen is not known. Germline CDR1 is SGHAT and CDR2 is FQDESV (reference sequence). The CDR3 sequence is 18 residues long. Trimming cost V 3 bases and J 6 bases; bases outside gene matches: 10. Whole-study findings and limits: Authors proposed each seasonal influenza vaccination draws in few new T cells.

The input for sequencing was PBMCs from blood, taken 14 to 15 days before vaccination. This rearrangement joins TRBV11-1 to TRBJ2-1; 14 bases line up with TRBD2. This TCR was sampled from a man aged 45-65 years who received an inactivated influenza vaccine. CDR3 amino acids: CASSLPPRLAGGVNEQFF. The DNA of the CDR3 is TGTGCCAGCAGCTTGCCCCCACGACTAGCGGGAGGGGTCAATGAGCAGTTCTTC. The complete variable domain, with remaining parts taken from reference TRBV11-1 and TRBJ2-1, reads EAEVAQSPRYKITEKSQAVAFWCDPISGHATLYWYRQILGQGPELLVQFQDESVVDDSQLPKDRFSAERLKGVDSTLKIQPAELGDSAMYLCASSLPPRLAGGVNEQFFGPGTRLTVL.